One sample yielded the 30 T cell receptor beta chains listed below, sequenced in a study of PD-1 blockade in mismatch repair-deficient tumors (dated by TCRdb to about 2017). Library preparation employed the immunoSEQ multiplex PCR assay. In its TCRdb copy, this immuneACCESS table keeps in-frame sequences only and misses some clones. Where compared with another copy, unresolved V genes explain less than half of these, and the others have no known cause. The table for this sample lists 55,000 to 85,000 clones; about 72% of them were counted only once. The top ten clonotypes cover roughly 6% of the sample. The material was peripheral blood, obtained 2 weeks after starting pembrolizumab. The receptors were gathered from an adult with mismatch repair-deficient cancer.

This clone was counted a few times. The rearrangement joins TRBV5-4 to TRBJ1-2, with TRBD1 matching 10 bases. Germline lookup yields CDR1 SGHNT and CDR2 YYREEE (reference sequence). CDR3 size: 14 residues. The J segment lost 8 bases and the V segment lost 3 bases, leaving 7 bases of the junction unmatched. The CDR3 protein is CASSSRQGAGGYTF. The CDR3 DNA follows: TGTGCCAGCAGCTCCCGACAGGGGGCAGGGGGCTACACCTTC.

The chain uses TRBV5-1 and TRBJ2-1; TRBD1 aligns across 9 bases. After removal of 3 bases from V and 12 bases from J, the junction contained 19 bases not matched to a gene. Germline lookup yields CDR1 SGHRS and CDR2 YFSETQ. CDR3 size: 17 residues. The CDR3 region is CASSSIPGQGDGLGQFF. CDR3 DNA: TGCGCCAGCAGCTCAATTCCGGGACAGGGAGACGGTCTGGGGCAGTTCTTC.

The chain employs TRBV28 and TRBJ1-2, with D unresolved. The CDR3 is 12 amino acids. Germline V lookup: CDR1 MDHEN, CDR2 SYDVKM. V lost 7 bases and J lost 3, with 9 bases in between. In DNA, the CDR3 is TGTGCCAGCACTAGCTTGGACTATGGCTACACCTTC. Protein product: CASTSLDYGYTF.

The V and J genes are TRBV7-9 and TRBJ1-2, with D perhaps TRBD1 (5 bases). The germline CDR1 and CDR2 sequences are SEHNR and FQNEAQ (reference sequence). This CDR3 contains 14 residues. Trimming cost V 5 bases and J 6 bases, with 16 bases left between them. CDR3 loop: CASSPWGEYDGYTF. In nucleotides, the CDR3 is TGTGCCAGCAGCCCATGGGGGGAGTATGATGGCTACACCTTC.

The chain joins TRBV27 to TRBJ2-7; 10 bases are a match to TRBD2. The germline gives CDR1 MNHEY, CDR2 SMNVEV (reference sequence). V shed 5 bases, J shed 5 bases, and the junction held 9 bases outside the gene matches. The CDR3 is made up of 15 amino acids. The CDR3 loop is CASSPETSGKNEQYF. DNA of the CDR3: TGTGCCAGCAGTCCCGAAACTAGCGGGAAGAACGAGCAGTACTTC.

The DNA of the CDR3 is TGTGCCAGCAGCCCCCCACCAATTGGACCTAATGAGCAGTTCTTC. Protein product: CASSPPPIGPNEQFF. The J gene is TRBJ2-1, the V gene TRBV27; no firm D call. Trimming took 6 bases from V and 7 from J, leaving 19 bases between them. Germline CDR1 and CDR2: MNHEY and SMNVEV (reference sequence). The CDR3 is 15 amino acids.

The CDR3 bases are TGTGCCAGCAGCGTAGCCCCCCCGGGACAGGGGCCTGGAAACACCATATATTTT. This sequence encodes CASSVAPPGQGPGNTIYF. The chain links TRBV9 to TRBJ1-3, with TRBD1 identical over 10 bases. Germline V gives CDR1 SGDLS, CDR2 YYNGEE. This CDR3 is built from 18 residues. Unmatched junction bases numbered 8, after V lost 0 bases and J lost 2 bases.

J is TRBJ2-7 and V is TRBV6-1, with 12 bases aligning to TRBD2. This CDR3 comprises 15 residues. Germline-derived CDR1 and CDR2 are MNHNS and SASEGT. Trimming took 6 bases from V and 6 from J; bases not matched to a gene: 9. CDR3 nucleotides: TGTGCCAGCAGCCCCTGGACTAGCGGGATAACCGAGCAGTACTTC. Amino acids: CASSPWTSGITEQYF.

The V gene is TRBV7-2, the J gene TRBJ2-7; D possibly matches TRBD1 or TRBD2 (5 bases each). There are 15 residues in the CDR3. V lost 1 base and J lost 0, with 10 bases in between. Germline V CDR1 and CDR2: SGHTA, FQGNSA. The CDR3, as DNA: TGTGCCAGCAGCTTAGGAGGGGACCGCTCCTACGAGCAGTACTTC. Translated: CASSLGGDRSYEQYF.

This clone was picked up one time. The chain has TRBV5-5 and TRBJ1-2; the D gene is possibly TRBD1 (6 bases). The length of the CDR3 is 13 residues. Trimming stripped 4 bases from V and 7 bases from J, with 14 bases between. Germline CDR1 is SGHKS and CDR2 is YYEKEE (reference sequence). The CDR3 loop is CASSQDSVIGYTF. The CDR3 coding sequence is TGTGCCAGCAGCCAGGACAGTGTAATTGGCTACACCTTC.

The chain carries TRBV5-1 and TRBJ1-3, with D possibly being TRBD1 (6 bases). Germline CDR1 SGHRS, CDR2 YFSETQ. The CDR3 contains 15 residues. V lost 4 bases and J 2 bases, leaving 13 bases between the germline ends. CDR3 DNA: TGCGCCAGCAGCCCGAGGGGGGAACCTGGAAACACCATATATTTT. Its translation is CASSPRGEPGNTIYF.

The V gene is TRBV5-6, the J gene TRBJ1-4; D gene ambiguous. The germline gives CDR1 SGHDT, CDR2 YYEEEE. The ends were cut back, 4 bases at V and 3 bases at J, with 13 bases in the middle. This CDR3 is built from 15 residues. CDR3 amino acids: CASSLNGRANEKLFF. The CDR3 nucleotides are TGTGCCAGCAGCCTAAACGGAAGAGCTAATGAAAAACTGTTTTTT.

The rearrangement joins TRBV11-3 to TRBJ2-7; 9 bases match TRBD2. This CDR3 spans 15 amino acids. The V gene end was trimmed by 5 bases and the J gene end by 7 bases; junction bases not matched to a gene: 12. The V gene's germline CDR1 is SGHNT and CDR2 YENEEA. DNA for the CDR3: TGTGCCAGCAGCCTAATGTCTAGCGGGACGCAGGAGCAGTACTTC. Protein sequence: CASSLMSSGTQEQYF.

The chain links TRBV7-9 to TRBJ1-3, with D hard to call. Trimming took off 4 bases at V and 0 bases at J, with 10 bases between the two ends. CDR1 is SEHNR and CDR2 is FQNEAQ in the germline V gene (reference sequence). The CDR3 length is 15 residues. Here the CDR3 reads CASSSNSDSGNTIYF. CDR3 nucleotides: TGTGCCAGCAGCTCGAACAGTGACTCTGGAAACACCATATATTTT.

This clone appeared once. This chain connects TRBV7-9 to TRBJ2-1, with 10 positions matching TRBD2. CDR3 size: 17 residues. Looked up from germline, CDR1 is SEHNR and CDR2 is FQNEAQ (reference sequence). Trimming took 3 bases from V and 7 from J; bases not matched to a gene: 12. As DNA, the CDR3 is TGTGCCAGCAGCTTCCAGCGGGAGGGCCCACTTCTGAATGAGCAGTTCTTC. Translated: CASSFQREGPLLNEQFF.

The chain employs TRBV7-6 and TRBJ2-3; unclear D gene. The ends were cut back, 6 bases at V and 2 bases at J, with 12 bases in the middle. The CDR3 sequence is 14 residues long. CDR1 and CDR2 (germline): SGHVS, FNYEAQ. The CDR3 protein is CASSLSSSTDTQYF. The CDR3 DNA follows: TGTGCCAGCAGTTTATCAAGTTCCACAGATACGCAGTATTTT.

This chain connects TRBV5-1 to TRBJ2-5; perhaps D is TRBD1 or TRBD2 (5 bases each). V gave up 5 bases and J gave up 4 bases, with 9 bases separating them. Per germline, CDR1 SGHRS and CDR2 YFSETQ. The length of the CDR3 is 12 residues. The CDR3 reads CASRRDRETQYF. CDR3 coding DNA: TGCGCCAGCAGGAGGGACCGAGAGACCCAGTACTTC.

This clone was seen once. This sequence joins TRBV7-6 and TRBJ2-3, with 7 positions matching TRBD1. V was clipped by 5 bases and J by 0 bases; unmatched bases: 5. The length of the CDR3 is 15 residues. CDR1 is SGHVS, CDR2 FNYEAQ, per germline. CDR3 DNA sequence: TGTGCCAGCAGCCGGACAGGACTTAGCACAGATACGCAGTATTTT. Amino acids: CASSRTGLSTDTQYF.

This clone has just a few counts. The chain joins TRBV5-1 to TRBJ2-5, with no clear D. This CDR3 has 14 amino acids. The V gene's germline CDR1 is SGHRS and CDR2 YFSETQ. V was cut by 0 bases and J by 2 bases, with 8 bases left in between. The CDR3 sequence: CASSLVVGQETQYF. As DNA, the CDR3 is TGCGCCAGCAGCTTGGTCGTAGGACAAGAGACCCAGTACTTC.

This clone came up once. The V call is TRBV5-6, the J call TRBJ1-1; 7 bases match TRBD1. This CDR3 has 15 residues. J gave up 1 base and V 1 base, and 4 bases lay outside the gene matches. Germline lookup yields CDR1 SGHDT and CDR2 YYEEEE. CDR3 sequence (DNA): TGTGCCAGCAGCTTGATGGCAGGGGGGAACACTGAAGCTTTCTTT. This codes for CASSLMAGGNTEAFF.

This chain links TRBV7-3 with TRBJ1-2; 8 nucleotides match TRBD1. Germline V gives CDR1 SGHTA, CDR2 FQGTGA. With 3 bases clipped from V and 5 bases from J, the junction kept 8 bases outside the gene matches. This CDR3 contains 15 residues. The DNA for the CDR3 is TGTGCCAGCAGCTTCTCAGGGGGCGCGGGGTATGGCTACACCTTC. Its translation: CASSFSGGAGYGYTF.

The genes are TRBV5-5 and TRBJ2-1; 10 nucleotides agree with TRBD2. This CDR3 spans 15 amino acids. Germline loops: CDR1 SGHKS, CDR2 YYEKEE (reference sequence). J lost 4 bases, V lost 4 bases, and 5 bases had no gene match. The chain's CDR3 is CASSQLAGRYNEQFF. As DNA, the CDR3 is TGTGCCAGCAGCCAACTAGCGGGGCGATACAATGAGCAGTTCTTC.

CDR3 region: CASSLKGGSYEQYF. In DNA form, the CDR3 reads TGCGCCAGCAGCTTGAAAGGCGGCTCCTACGAGCAGTACTTC. This sequence joins TRBV5-1 and TRBJ2-7; no clear D. The germline CDR1 and CDR2 sequences are SGHRS and YFSETQ. V lost 1 base to trimming and J lost 0 bases, with 8 bases between them. The CDR3 runs to 14 residues.

As concerns this clone: Additional DNA sequences in this sample encode the identical CDR3. The V gene is TRBV7-8, the J gene TRBJ2-3; TRBD1 matches 9 bases. V trimming: 5 bases; J trimming: 3 bases; junction bases outside the gene matches: 3. Germline CDR1 and CDR2: SGHVS and FQNEAQ. This CDR3 has 14 residues. CDR3 region: CASSPGQGTDTQYF. CDR3 coding DNA: TGTGCCAGCAGCCCCGGACAGGGGACAGATACGCAGTATTTT.

The chain has TRBV7-9 and TRBJ2-7; no firm D call. This CDR3 is built from 13 residues. The ends were cut back, 9 bases at V and 1 base at J, with 13 bases in the middle. Germline loops: CDR1 SEHNR, CDR2 FQNEAQ (reference sequence). CDR3 residues: CASEPPTSYEQYF. The CDR3 region has the DNA TGTGCCAGTGAACCTCCGACGTCCTACGAGCAGTACTTC.

The CDR3 loop is CASSAGTSISNEQFF. CDR3 in DNA: TGTGCCAGCAGCGCCGGGACTAGCATCTCCAATGAGCAGTTCTTC. The chain couples TRBV11-1 to TRBJ2-1; 9 positions agree with TRBD2. In germline, CDR1 is SGHAT, CDR2 FQDESV (reference sequence). Germline trimming cut 5 bases from V and 6 bases from J; bases unmatched to any gene: 8. The length of the CDR3 is 15 residues.

This chain links TRBV7-6 with TRBJ1-3; no clear D gene. Trimming took 4 bases from V and 0 from J, leaving 10 bases between them. CDR3 length: 15 amino acids. In germline, CDR1 is SGHVS, CDR2 FNYEAQ. The CDR3 reads CASSSPRDSGNTIYF. CDR3 DNA: TGTGCCAGCAGCTCCCCCCGAGACTCTGGAAACACCATATATTTT.

V and J are TRBV11-3 and TRBJ2-7, with a possible D match to TRBD2 (6 bases). The germline gives CDR1 SGHNT, CDR2 YENEEA. The V end lost 6 bases, the J end lost 2 bases, and 11 bases lay between the germline ends. The CDR3 is made up of 13 amino acids. The DNA of the CDR3 is TGTGCCAGCAGTCCCGGCGGGGCCTACGAGCAGTACTTC. Translating gives CASSPGGAYEQYF. Supplemented by reference TRBV11-3 and TRBJ2-7, the full variable domain reads EAGVVQSPRYKIIEKKQPVAFWCNPISGHNTLYWYLQNLGQGPELLIRYENEEAVDDSQLPKDRFSAERLKGVDSTLKIQPAELGDSAVYLCASSPGGAYEQYFGPGTRLTVT.

This chain joins TRBV7-9 and TRBJ1-4, with 10 bases lining up with TRBD1. The length of the CDR3 is 15 residues. Germline loops: CDR1 SEHNR, CDR2 FQNEAQ (reference sequence). The trim removed 3 bases at V and 10 bases at J, leaving 8 bases unmatched. The CDR3 coding sequence is TGTGCCAGCAGCTTTAGCGGGACAGGGGACCGAAAACTGTTTTTT. This translates into CASSFSGTGDRKLFF.

The genes are TRBV19 and TRBJ2-1, with TRBD2 matching 8 bases. This CDR3 spans 16 amino acids. The trim removed 5 bases at V and 1 base at J, leaving 7 bases unmatched. CDR1 and CDR2 from the germline V gene are LNHDA and SQIVND (reference sequence). The CDR3 loop reads CASSGVAGISYNEQFF. CDR3 DNA sequence: TGTGCCAGTAGTGGGGTAGCGGGAATATCCTACAATGAGCAGTTCTTC.